The present TCR beta chain was sequenced within a study of cytomegalovirus exposure and HLA in healthy donors. The study's findings and limits: Among the CMV-associated chains, a few were confirmed in vitro as specific for CMV antigens. Cytomegalovirus association was assigned to around 150 TCR beta chains. The only immune exposure information that was available was CMV serostatus.

To note about this clone: Its specificity is not known.

A multiplex PCR was run with 60 Vbeta primers and 13 Jbeta primers. Per the authors' pipeline: As a later analysis found, there were about 80 million unique TCR beta chains, of which some 9.9 million were shared. The method was immunoSEQ multiplex PCR; TCRdb's version includes in-frame clones alone and lacks a portion of them. V and J calls and clone size are as listed in that table; D and trimming were resolved from the DNA. The sample contains about 86,000 clones, 79% of which appear only once. This CDR3 has 14 amino acids. Germline V gives CDR1 MNHEY, CDR2 SVGAGI. J gave up 3 bases and V 10 bases, and 11 bases lay outside the gene matches.

The sequencing sample was made of PBMCs. The TCR sequence derives from a woman aged 40 to 50 in good health and CMV-seropositive. The chain employs TRBV6-5 and TRBJ1-2; the match to TRBD1 covers 7 bases. The CDR3 sequence is CATYSGGAYYGYTF. In nucleotides, the CDR3 is TGTGCCACCTATTCAGGGGGAGCCTACTATGGCTACACCTTC.